The 29 T cell receptor beta chains below all came from one sample that was sequenced in a study of T cells in Graves' hyperthyroidism and ophthalmopathy (dated by TCRdb to the late 2010s). Receptors were amplified or captured by multiplex PCR. TCRdb records Illumina HiSeq 2000 as the sequencer. Amplification of TCR beta CDR3 regions was carried out from RNA transcripts. The first round of RT-PCR for the TCR CDR3 was performed with the HTBI primer set and the Qiagen OneStep RT-PCR kit. The public sequencing data were trimmed at Q25 with fastp and processed into clonotypes with MiXCR by TCRdb, which kept only in-frame beta chains. CDR3 protein sequences are deduplicated, and each keeps its most common genes and DNA. The sample yields hundreds of thousands of distinct CDR3 sequences; about 45% were counted once. Of the sample, roughly 7.2% falls within the top ten clones. The specimen was peripheral blood or thyroid tissue (not recorded which). The source of these receptors is an adult man with Graves' disease, either hyperthyroidism or ophthalmopathy (not recorded which).

The chain uses TRBV20-1 and TRBJ1-6; 8 nucleotides agree with TRBD1. CDR3 length: 15 residues. Per the germline V gene, CDR1 is DFQATT and CDR2 is SNEGSKA (reference sequence). Trimming took 4 bases from V and 10 from J; bases not matched to a gene: 12. The CDR3 reads CSANYRTGLGSPLHF. In DNA, the CDR3 is TGCAGTGCTAATTACAGGACAGGGTTGGGATCACCCCTCCACTTT.

This chain uses TRBV29-1 with TRBJ1-2, with a possible D match to TRBD1 (6 bases). Trimming took off 7 bases at V and 3 bases at J, with 15 bases between the two ends. CDR1 is SQVTM and CDR2 is ANQGSEA in the germline V gene. The CDR3 consists of 13 residues. Here the CDR3 DNA reads TGCAGCGCCCGCCAGGGGAGTGACTATGGCTACACCTTC. Protein product: CSARQGSDYGYTF. The full variable domain, with the rest looked up from reference TRBV29-1 and TRBJ1-2, is SAVISQKPSRDICQRGTSLTIQCQVDSQVTMMFWYRQQPGQSLTLIATANQGSEATYESGFVIDKFPISRPNLTFSTLTVSNMSPEDSSIYLCSARQGSDYGYTFGSGTRLTVV.

This rearrangement joins TRBV5-1 to TRBJ1-2; TRBD1 agrees at 11 bases. CDR1 is SGHRS, CDR2 YFSETQ, per germline. The CDR3 has 18 amino acids. The J segment lost 8 bases and the V segment lost 1 base, leaving 16 bases of the junction unmatched. DNA for the CDR3: TGCGCCAGCAGCTTGACAGGACAGGGGGCGCGGACCCGCGGCGGCTACACCTTC. This translates into CASSLTGQGARTRGGYTF.

The genes are TRBV6-6 and TRBJ2-5; D is unclear. The germline V and J ends were trimmed by 0 bases and 5 bases, with 10 bases remaining between them. This CDR3 is 14 amino acids long. CDR1 and CDR2 (germline): MNHNY, SVGAGI (reference sequence). For the CDR3, the DNA is TGTGCCAGCAGTTACTCTACTGCTCGGGAGACCCAGTACTTC. It encodes CASSYSTARETQYF.

The chain employs TRBV2 and TRBJ1-3, with unresolved D. V lost 1 base, J lost 6 bases, and 13 bases lay in between. The V gene's germline CDR1 is SNHLY and CDR2 FYNNEI. The CDR3 contains 15 residues. The CDR3 sequence: CASSEVQGLLNTIYF. In DNA, the CDR3 is TGTGCCAGCAGTGAAGTTCAAGGACTCCTAAACACCATATATTTT.

In this sample, this clonotype turned up many times. The gene calls are TRBV29-1 and TRBJ1-2, with 7 bases fitting TRBD1. The germline CDR1 and CDR2 sequences are SQVTM and ANQGSEA. V was pared by 4 bases and J by 7 bases, with 9 bases of the junction left unmatched. This CDR3 has 13 residues. The CDR3 spells CSVALGGGGGYTF. For the CDR3, the DNA is TGCAGCGTTGCCCTTGGAGGGGGCGGTGGCTACACCTTC.

This clonotype was seen many times. V usage is TRBV2 and J usage is TRBJ2-7; D could derive from TRBD1 or TRBD2 (5 bases each). Trimming removed 2 bases at V and 7 bases at J, with 12 bases between. From germline, CDR1 is SNHLY and CDR2 FYNNEI. The CDR3 spans 13 residues. CDR3 in amino acids: CASSESEGWEQYF. The CDR3 DNA follows: TGTGCCAGCAGTGAATCTGAGGGGTGGGAGCAGTACTTC.

The table lists this clonotype with a few counts. In nucleotides, the CDR3 is TGTGCCAGCAGTCTTAGCAGGGGGCGCGCGGAAGCGGCTAACTATGGCTACACCTTC. This codes for CASSLSRGRAEAANYGYTF. The chain combines TRBV25-1 with TRBJ1-2; 8 nucleotides match TRBD1. Germline CDR1 and CDR2: MGHDK and SYGVNS. With V trimmed by 5 bases and J by 0 bases, 17 bases remained unmatched. The CDR3 has 19 residues.

The table lists this clonotype with many counts. The CDR3 sequence is CSAPGTSAGTQYF. As DNA, the CDR3 is TGCAGTGCTCCCGGGACTAGCGCGGGGACCCAGTACTTC. The rearrangement joins TRBV20-1 to TRBJ2-5; TRBD2 matches 10 bases. V was pared by 5 bases and J by 7 bases, with 7 bases of the junction left unmatched. Germline CDR1 and CDR2: DFQATT and SNEGSKA (reference sequence). The CDR3 extends over 13 amino acids.

This rearrangement joins TRBV24-1 to TRBJ2-3; D uncertain. The CDR3 contains 16 residues. Per the germline V gene, CDR1 is KGHDR and CDR2 is SFDVKD. With 5 bases removed from V and 0 bases from J, the gap between germline ends came to 14 bases. CDR3 sequence reads: CATSGRSRSSTDTQYF. CDR3 nucleotides: TGTGCCACCAGTGGTCGTTCGCGGAGTAGCACAGATACGCAGTATTTT.

This chain joins TRBV11-3 and TRBJ2-6; D is unresolved. The CDR3 consists of 11 residues. Looked up from germline, CDR1 is SGHNT and CDR2 is YENEEA. The germline V and J ends were trimmed by 5 bases and 9 bases, with 5 bases remaining between them. The DNA of the CDR3 is TGTGCCAGCAGCAAGGACAACGTCCTGACTTTC. It codes for CASSKDNVLTF.

V and J are TRBV7-8 and TRBJ1-5, with TRBD1 identical over 7 bases. Germline CDR1 SGHVS, CDR2 FQNEAQ. The J segment lost 6 bases and the V segment lost 5 bases, leaving 7 bases of the junction unmatched. The CDR3 extends over 14 amino acids. Written as DNA, the CDR3 is TGTGCCAGCAGCCGGGACAGCCGGGGTCAGCCCCAGCATTTT. Amino acids: CASSRDSRGQPQHF.

Notes on this clonotype: This could be a read error, since a much larger clone is one nucleotide away. The CDR3 does not end in the conserved phenylalanine or tryptophan, so this is likely a read error. This rearrangement joins TRBV10-3 to TRBJ1-1; D may be TRBD1 (5 bases). Germline assignment: CDR1 ENHRY and CDR2 SYGVKD. The CDR3 sequence is 15 residues long. The chain's CDR3 is CASSYSSRGNTEAFL. The CDR3 coding sequence is TGTGCCAGCAGTTACTCCTCAAGGGGGAACACTGAAGCTTTCCTT.

This clonotype showed up many times. V is TRBV10-3 and J is TRBJ1-2, with D possibly TRBD1 on 5 matching bases. With 10 bases removed from V and 6 bases from J, the gap between germline ends came to 18 bases. CDR1 and CDR2 from the germline V gene are ENHRY and SYGVKD. The CDR3 has 13 amino acids. The CDR3 DNA reads TGTGCCAGCAGCCCAGCAGGGCGGGATGGCTACACCTTC. This encodes CASSPAGRDGYTF.

This clonotype was counted many times. This sequence joins TRBV19 and TRBJ2-7; D is undetermined. Germline CDR1 LNHDA, CDR2 SQIVND (reference sequence). The CDR3 is made up of 13 amino acids. Trimming left V 5 bases short and J 2 bases short, with 10 bases between. The CDR3 nucleotides read TGTGCCAGTAGTGCCCAGTTCCCCTACGAGCAGTACTTC. It yields the protein CASSAQFPYEQYF.

Ten or more counts support this clonotype. V and J are TRBV10-3 and TRBJ1-6; 8 bases fit TRBD1. The CDR3 loop spans 14 amino acids. J lost 9 bases, V lost 6 bases, and 7 bases had no gene match. The germline CDR1 and CDR2 sequences are ENHRY and SYGVKD. The CDR3 coding sequence is TGTGCCATCAGGCAGACAGGGGTGGGTTCACCCCTCCACTTT. The encoded protein is CAIRQTGVGSPLHF.

The table lists this clonotype with many counts. The chain employs TRBV7-9 and TRBJ1-3; D remains unclear. Trimming pared 3 bases from V and 0 bases from J, leaving 9 bases between. This CDR3 is 15 amino acids long. Germline V gene sequence: CDR1 SEHNR, CDR2 FQNEAQ (reference sequence). The CDR3 bases are TGTGCCAGCAGCTTCGGCCGTCCCTCTGGAAACACCATATATTTT. Its translation is CASSFGRPSGNTIYF.

This clonotype has a count of ten or more. The chain is built from TRBV7-9 and TRBJ1-2; D remains unclear. This CDR3 is built from 15 residues. CDR1 and CDR2 (germline): SEHNR, FQNEAQ (reference sequence). V was clipped by 3 bases and J by 8 bases, with 19 bases between them. CDR3 sequence reads: CASSFAPLRFWGYTF. The CDR3 nucleotides read TGTGCCAGCAGCTTTGCCCCTCTCCGATTTTGGGGCTACACCTTC. Using reference TRBV7-9 and TRBJ1-2 for the parts outside the CDR3, the full variable domain is DTGVSQNPRHKITKRGQNVTFRCDPISEHNRLYWYRQTLGQGPEFLTYFQNEAQLEKSRLLSDRFSAERPKGSFSTLEIQRTEQGDSAMYLCASSFAPLRFWGYTFGSGTRLTVV.

This clonotype was picked up a small number of times. The chain carries TRBV6-5 and TRBJ2-7; D might be TRBD1 (5 bases). CDR1 is MNHEY, CDR2 SVGAGI, per germline. This CDR3 spans 13 amino acids. Trimming pared 5 bases from V and 3 bases from J, leaving 11 bases between. The CDR3 sequence: CASSTDGHYEQYF. CDR3 sequence (DNA): TGTGCCAGCAGTACTGACGGACACTACGAGCAGTACTTC.

About this clonotype: A much larger clone differs by one base, so this may be a read error. The chain has TRBV24-1 and TRBJ1-5; 7 bases are shared with TRBD1. The germline V gene has CDR1 KGHDR and CDR2 SFDVKD. V dropped 4 bases and J dropped 2; count of bases not matched to a gene: 4. The CDR3 sequence is 15 residues long. CDR3 protein: CATSEAGQGNQPQHF. The CDR3 DNA reads as TGTGCCACCAGTGAGGCTGGACAGGGCAATCAGCCCCAGCATTTT.

A note on this clonotype: One end of the junction fails to match germline, which may point to a read error. This rearrangement joins TRBV5-1 to TRBJ2-7; 7 nucleotides align to TRBD2. The CDR3 is 15 amino acids. Germline values: CDR1 SGHRS, CDR2 YFSETQ. CDR3 residues: CASSQEAGVTYEQYF. The CDR3, as DNA: TGTGCCAGCAGCCAAGAGGCGGGAGTTACCTACGAGCAGTACTTC.

The chain is built from TRBV7-9 and TRBJ1-4; D perhaps matches TRBD1 (6 bases). Germline CDR1 is SEHNR and CDR2 is FQNEAQ (reference sequence). Trimming took off 3 bases at V and 5 bases at J, with 10 bases between the two ends. The CDR3 has 14 residues. Here the CDR3 DNA reads TGTGCCAGCAGCTTGACAGGTCCGAATGAAAAACTGTTTTTT. It translates to CASSLTGPNEKLFF.

At least ten counts were recorded for this clonotype. The V gene is TRBV10-3, the J gene TRBJ1-6; D is perhaps TRBD1 (6 bases). Germline values: CDR1 ENHRY, CDR2 SYGVKD. Trimming pared 10 bases from V and 6 bases from J, leaving 13 bases between. CDR3 length: 13 residues. Here the CDR3 reads CATNTGSNSPLHF. The CDR3 DNA sequence: TGTGCCACCAATACAGGGAGTAATTCACCCCTCCACTTT.

This chain links TRBV19 with TRBJ1-1, with D perhaps TRBD1 (5 bases). This CDR3 spans 17 amino acids. Germline V gives CDR1 LNHDA, CDR2 SQIVND (reference sequence). Trimming removed 4 bases from V and 4 bases from J, with 22 bases in between. The CDR3 is CASSSRDVGVFGTEAFF. The CDR3 DNA follows: TGTGCCAGTAGTAGCCGGGACGTAGGGGTTTTCGGCACTGAAGCTTTCTTT.

The sample holds many counts of this clonotype. The rearrangement links TRBV29-1 to TRBJ1-3, with D hard to call. Germline V gene data show CDR1 as SQVTM and CDR2 as ANQGSEA. Trimming cost V 4 bases and J 8 bases, with 9 bases left between them. This CDR3 has 11 residues. CDR3 nucleotides: TGCAGCGTTGCTAAACGGGACACCATATATTTT. This codes for CSVAKRDTIYF.

To note about this clonotype: This may arise from a read error, as a much more abundant clone is one base away. The V and J genes are TRBV15 and TRBJ1-4; possibly TRBD1 for D (6 bases). Trimming removed 5 bases at V and 5 bases at J, with 12 bases between. Germline V gene sequence: CDR1 LNHNV, CDR2 YYDKDF (reference sequence). This CDR3 is built from 14 residues. The CDR3 here is CATSRGQRNEKLFF. The CDR3 region has the DNA TGTGCCACCAGCCGAGGACAGAGGAATGAAAAACTGTTTTTT.

This clonotype was counted ten times or more. The V call is TRBV20-1, the J call TRBJ1-1; D gene unclear. The V end lost 0 bases, the J end lost 5 bases, and 13 bases lay between the germline ends. Germline V lookup: CDR1 DFQATT, CDR2 SNEGSKA (reference sequence). The CDR3 loop spans 14 amino acids. For the CDR3, the DNA is TGCAGTGCTAGAGATAATTTTGGAGGGACTGAAGCTTTCTTT. This encodes CSARDNFGGTEAFF.

In the case of this clonotype: A much larger clone differs from this one at a single base, so this may be a read error. The J gene is TRBJ1-1, the V gene TRBV10-3, with 8 nucleotides matching TRBD1. V shed 8 bases and J 3 bases; nucleotides not matched to a gene: 8. The CDR3 is 14 residues long. Germline V gene sequence: CDR1 ENHRY, CDR2 SYGVKD. CDR3 DNA sequence: TGTGCCATCGGGGAGGGACAGGTCGACACTGAAGCTTTCTTT. Translation gives CAIGEGQVDTEAFF.

In this sample, this clonotype turned up a few times. The chain uses TRBV11-2 and TRBJ1-6, with unresolved D. The germline gives CDR1 SGHAT, CDR2 FQNNGV. Trimming stripped 2 bases from V and 6 bases from J, with 20 bases between. This CDR3 is 18 amino acids long. For the CDR3, the DNA is TGTGCCAGCAGCTTAATTGGTGGTTCCCAAGGTGGTAATTCACCCCTCCACTTT. As protein: CASSLIGGSQGGNSPLHF.